The present entry profiles one T cell receptor beta chain with its context. No antigen is known for it. V lost 5 bases, J lost 1 base, and 16 bases lay in between. The CDR3 loop spans 16 amino acids. Germline values: CDR1 SGHVS, CDR2 FQNEAQ. This entry belongs to a study of CD8+ T cells in alopecia areata. Extracted RNA was reverse transcribed, and the resulting cDNA served as sequencing template. Method: immunoSEQ multiplex PCR; TCRdb's copy keeps in-frame clones and lacks some. The sample shows 65,000 to 95,000 clones, roughly 51% of them seen only once. Overall study findings and caveats: The study found higher clonality in lesional than normal scalp, especially in alopecia totalis/universalis.

Sequencing was performed on NKG2D-high CD8+ T cells sorted from blood. V is TRBV7-8 and J is TRBJ2-3, with D tentatively TRBD1 (5 bases). The clonotype comes from a human donor with alopecia areata. The CDR3, as DNA: TGTGCCAGCAGCCGCTCGGCGATGGGGCGCACAGATACGCAGTATTTT. It encodes CASSRSAMGRTDTQYF.